This TCR beta chain was sequenced in a study of cytomegalovirus exposure and HLA in healthy donors. Findings of the study overall: Sequencing artifact likely explains a cluster of highly shared sequence variants.

The PCR used 60 Vbeta and 13 Jbeta primers. Here immunoSEQ multiplex PCR was the method, and the copy in TCRdb shows in-frame clones only, minus some. The sample includes about 150,000 clones, 68% of them seen just once. Comments on this clone: Its antigen is not identified. This sample includes further DNA sequences coding for the same CDR3.

This CDR3 region has 15 residues. The V end was cut by 3 bases, the J end by 3 bases, with 14 bases between. Per germline, CDR1 MNHNS and CDR2 SASEGT. This clonotype was obtained from a man in his thirties or forties in good health and CMV-seropositive. V is TRBV6-1 and J is TRBJ1-2, with D perhaps matching TRBD1 (5 bases). The sequenced sample was PBMCs. The CDR3 bases are TGTGCCAGCAGTGAGGCGCAGGGTAGGGACTATGGCTACACCTTC. It yields the protein CASSEAQGRDYGYTF.